Listed below are T cell receptor beta chains from one sample, sequenced in a study of identical twins. TCRdb used MiXCR to reprocess the 5' RACE reads, holding one entry per CDR3 protein. Among some 500,000 distinct CDR3 sequences, approximately 9.6% were seen once, and the ten largest hold around 3.1%. These data were also reused for a study on yellow fever vaccine responses in identical twins.

Sample: PBMCs. The receptors stem from a woman between 18 and 30 years old in good health. Both conserved end residues are part of each CDR3. D genes are given only for firm matches. Clone sizes are given selectively: once, few, many, or a class where the clone is expanded.

clone_size	j_call	v_call	d_call	cdr3_aa	cdr3_nt
once	TRBJ1-1	TRBV6-2/TRBV6-3	TRBD1	CASSYSQGGQNTEALF	TGTGCCAGCAGTTACTCTCAAGGGGGACAGAACACTGAAGCTCTCTTT
few	TRBJ2-7	TRBV6-1	.	CASSRDGDREQYF	TGTGCCAGCAGTAGGGACGGAGATCGGGAGCAGTACTTC
few	TRBJ1-2	TRBV7-8	.	CASSFPNYGYTF	TGTGCCAGCAGCTTTCCTAACTATGGCTACACCTTC
few	TRBJ1-5	TRBV12-3/TRBV12-4	TRBD1	CASSTGSGGAQPQHF	TGTGCCAGCAGCACAGGGTCAGGGGGAGCACAGCCCCAGCATTTT
few	TRBJ2-7	TRBV5-4	TRBD1	CASSPGQGVLYEQYF	TGTGCCAGCAGCCCTGGACAGGGGGTCCTCTACGAGCAGTACTTC
few	TRBJ2-7	TRBV12-3/TRBV12-4	.	CASSLGTSASYEQYF	TGTGCCAGCAGTTTAGGGACATCTGCATCCTACGAGCAGTACTTC
many	TRBJ2-7	TRBV20-1	TRBD2	CSAPPAGTSYEQYF	TGCAGTGCCCCGCCCGCCGGGACTAGCTACGAGCAGTACTTC
.	TRBJ2-5	TRBV7-9	.	CASSLPGHITQYF	TGTGCCAGCAGCCTACCGGGACACATTACCCAGTACTTC
few	TRBJ2-2	TRBV20-1	.	CSASQTVSTGELFF	TGCAGTGCTAGCCAGACCGTTTCTACCGGGGAGCTGTTTTTT
few	TRBJ2-1	TRBV18	TRBD2	CASSPTALAGGTYNEQFF	TGTGCCAGCTCCCCAACCGCTCTAGCGGGGGGTACCTACAATGAGCAGTTCTTC
few	TRBJ2-1	TRBV12-3/TRBV12-4	.	CASSRRNNEQFF	TGTGCCAGCAGCCGACGGAACAATGAGCAGTTCTTC
.	TRBJ2-7	TRBV5-1	.	CASSFSSLSYEQYF	TGCGCCAGCAGCTTTTCCAGTCTCTCCTACGAGCAGTACTTC
many	TRBJ1-2	TRBV7-2	.	CASSSPGWNYGYTF	TGTGCCAGCAGCAGTCCAGGGTGGAACTATGGCTACACCTTC
.	TRBJ1-2	TRBV5-8	.	CASSLFSQNLNYGYTF	TGTGCCAGCAGCTTGTTTTCACAGAATCTTAACTATGGCTACACCTTC
few	TRBJ2-1	TRBV11-3	.	CASIHRGPPGYNEQFF	TGTGCCAGCATCCACCGGGGGCCCCCGGGGTACAATGAGCAGTTCTTC
many	TRBJ2-3	TRBV3-1	.	CASSQDLPDTQYF	TGTGCCAGCAGCCAAGATCTGCCTGATACGCAGTATTTT
many	TRBJ2-7	TRBV7-6	.	CASSGNDQYEQYF	TGTGCCAGCAGTGGAAATGACCAATACGAGCAGTACTTC
few	TRBJ2-3	TRBV5-4	TRBD1	CASSVGQATESQYF	TGTGCCAGCAGCGTGGGACAGGCCACAGAATCGCAGTATTTT
.	TRBJ2-7	TRBV5-6	.	CASSWGPGTLYEQYF	TGTGCCAGCAGCTGGGGCCCCGGGACCCTCTACGAGCAGTACTTC
.	TRBJ2-3	TRBV12-3/TRBV12-4	.	CASSSGGAVTDTQYF	TGTGCCAGCAGTAGTGGGGGCGCCGTCACAGATACGCAGTATTTT